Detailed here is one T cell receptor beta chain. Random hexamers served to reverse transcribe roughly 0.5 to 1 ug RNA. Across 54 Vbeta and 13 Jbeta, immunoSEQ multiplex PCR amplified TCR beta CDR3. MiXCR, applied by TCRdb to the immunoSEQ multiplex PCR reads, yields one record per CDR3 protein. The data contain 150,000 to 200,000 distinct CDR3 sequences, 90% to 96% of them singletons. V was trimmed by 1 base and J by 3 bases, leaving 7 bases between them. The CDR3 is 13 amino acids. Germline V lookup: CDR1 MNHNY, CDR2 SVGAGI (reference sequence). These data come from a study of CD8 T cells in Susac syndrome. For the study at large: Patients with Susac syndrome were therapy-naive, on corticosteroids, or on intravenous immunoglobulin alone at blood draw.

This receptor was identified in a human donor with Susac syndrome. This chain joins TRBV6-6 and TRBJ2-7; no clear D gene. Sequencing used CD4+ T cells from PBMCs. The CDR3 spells CASSYFSNYEQYF. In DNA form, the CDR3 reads TGTGCCAGCAGTTACTTTTCGAACTACGAGCAGTACTTC.